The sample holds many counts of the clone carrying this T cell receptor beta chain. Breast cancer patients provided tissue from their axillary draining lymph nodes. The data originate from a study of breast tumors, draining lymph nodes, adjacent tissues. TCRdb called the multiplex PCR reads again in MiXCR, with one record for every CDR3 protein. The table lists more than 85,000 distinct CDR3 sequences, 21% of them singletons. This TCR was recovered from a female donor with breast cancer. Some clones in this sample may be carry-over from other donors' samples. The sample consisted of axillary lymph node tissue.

For the CDR3, the DNA is TGCAGTGCCACCCGACTAGCGGGAGGGCCTTACGAGCAGTACTTC. It encodes CSATRLAGGPYEQYF. V is TRBV20-1 and J is TRBJ2-7, with 14 bases that match TRBD2. CDR3 length: 15 residues. Germline loops: CDR1 DFQATT, CDR2 SNEGSKA (reference sequence). V dropped 6 bases and J dropped 4; count of bases not matched to a gene: 8.